A single T cell receptor beta chain is shown here with its context. The clone's antigen remains unknown. There are no base qualities to consult, and no much larger clone falls within one base. TCRbeta CDR3 regions were amplified from genomic DNA by means of the immunoSEQ Assay, a bias-controlled multiplex PCR. The paper's data handling went like this. Within the assay, amplification of reference gene primers was used to estimate how many nucleated cells each sample contained. Sequence reads were collapsed and filtered to measure the absolute abundance of every unique TCRbeta CDR3 rearrangement. For each sample, productive Simpson clonality was calculated as the square root of Simpson's diversity index across productive rearrangements. The immuneACCESS repertoire file appears here via TCRdb, limited to in-frame rearrangements. These files lack a portion of the clones; in checked studies, under half of the deficit traces to unresolved V genes, and the cause of the others is not known. D and trimming were read from the DNA, whereas the V and J calls and clone size are those reported in that table. The sample yields roughly 500,000 clones; approximately 92% were counted once. The ten largest clonotypes hold roughly 0.92% of the sample.

These data belong to a study of blood T cell repertoires in COVID-19 (TCRdb year 2020). About the full investigation: Collaborator samples came from the United States, Italy and Spain and covered acute and convalescent phases of COVID-19. The prospective study material was composed of cDNA or gDNA derived from T cells, B-cell-depleted T cells, or PBMCs. A de-identified subject ID, COVID-19 status, age in years and sex were almost always included in the sample metadata. The samples were drawn from the first 160 participants of the ongoing ImmuneRACE study and from 950 to 1,500 subjects provided by 6 global collaborators. Subjects who had been exposed to COVID-19, were actively infected with it, or had recovered from it provided the deeply sampled blood TCRbeta repertoires that made up the dataset. Where available, HLA class I and class II types were taken from metadata supplied by the sample provider and were not determined by assay-based typing. A freely available public database, intended as a resource for researchers studying the immune response to SARS-CoV-2, is where the repertoires were released.

In Seattle, one collaborating source enrolled patients while the infection was active and tracked those patients longitudinally over the course of disease. Whole blood was collected in K2EDTA tubes by collaborating institutions according to the institutions' own protocols. Collaborator samples were shipped for TCRbeta analysis as frozen whole blood, isolated PBMCs, or DNA extracted from either sample type. Study-wide findings and limitations: The quantity of clinical and demographic metadata differed by source and by participant and was supplied without curation.

Trimming accounts for 3 bases at V and 0 bases at J, while the number of junction bases matched to no gene is 0. The CDR3 runs 15 residues from the cysteine to the phenylalanine. Here the CDR3 DNA is all that survives: 45 bases in frame from base 1. CDR1 and CDR2 (LGHDT, YNNKEL) derive from the germline V gene (reference sequence). The TCR sequence derives from a man aged 18 to 30 with COVID-19, enrolled during active disease. Material for sequencing was peripheral blood. This chain joins TRBV3-1 (or the pseudogene TRBV3-2) to TRBJ2-2; 8 bases in the junction line up with TRBD2. This receptor carries the CDR3 CASSHGGANTGELFF. The base sequence is TGTGCCAGCAGCCACGGGGGGGCGAACACCGGGGAGCTGTTTTTT.